The 26 T cell receptor beta chains given below trace back to one sample, sequenced in a study of glioma-infiltrating T cells after dendritic cell vaccination. Using immunoSEQ multiplex PCR, the repertoire was profiled, and TCRdb retains in-frame clones only, with some absent. This table holds more than 75,000 clones, about four fifths found once. The time point: after dendritic cell vaccination, including at tumor progression/relapse. The sample consisted of blood, taken after dendritic cell vaccination. These receptors all stem from a human donor with glioblastoma.

This clone occurred a few times. V usage is TRBV5-1 and J usage is TRBJ2-7, with 9 nucleotides matching TRBD1. Germline V gene lookup returns CDR1 SGHRS and CDR2 YFSETQ. V lost 0 bases to trimming and J lost 6 bases; unmatched junction nucleotides: 4. This CDR3 spans 14 amino acids. Written as DNA, the CDR3 is TGCGCCAGCAGCTTGGGGGACAGGGTGGCCGAGCAGTACTTC. It is translated as CASSLGDRVAEQYF.

This clone has only a few counts. J is TRBJ1-6 and V is TRBV2; D unresolved. Germline values: CDR1 SNHLY, CDR2 FYNNEI. The CDR3 sequence is 15 residues long. V shed 5 bases and J shed 5 bases, with 13 bases lying between them. The CDR3 sequence: CASSLEGGNNSPLHF. The DNA for the CDR3 is TGTGCCAGCAGTTTGGAGGGTGGCAATAATTCACCCCTCCACTTT.

The genes are TRBV5-1 and TRBJ2-1; perhaps TRBD1 as D (5 bases). The germline V and J ends were trimmed by 2 bases and 7 bases, with 13 bases remaining between them. Germline loops: CDR1 SGHRS, CDR2 YFSETQ. CDR3 size: 14 residues. The DNA of the CDR3 is TGCGCCAGCAGCTTCCAGGGAAGGGAAAATGAGCAGTTCTTC. Protein sequence: CASSFQGRENEQFF.

J is TRBJ2-3 and V is TRBV5-6; 11 bases match TRBD1. The germline CDR1 and CDR2 sequences are SGHDT and YYEEEE. The V gene end was trimmed by 5 bases and the J gene end by 2 bases; junction bases not matched to a gene: 4. The CDR3 loop spans 15 amino acids. The CDR3 nucleotides are TGTGCCAGCAGTCGGGACAGGGGGAACACAGATACGCAGTATTTT. Translation: CASSRDRGNTDTQYF.

On this clone: Other DNA sequences in this specimen translate into the identical CDR3. The chain combines TRBV19 with TRBJ2-1; TRBD1 matches at 10 bases. V shed 3 bases, J shed 5 bases, and the junction held 1 base outside the gene matches. CDR3 size: 14 residues. The germline gives CDR1 LNHDA, CDR2 SQIVND (reference sequence). The CDR3 loop reads CASSIGQGDNEQFF. Here the CDR3 DNA reads TGTGCCAGTAGTATCGGACAGGGGGACAATGAGCAGTTCTTC.

The chain joins TRBV6-5 to TRBJ2-5; possible D gene TRBD2, 6 bases. The CDR3 loop spans 15 amino acids. The V end lost 2 bases, the J end lost 0 bases, and 10 bases lay between the germline ends. Germline loops: CDR1 MNHEY, CDR2 SVGAGI. The CDR3, as DNA: TGTGCCAGCAGTTACGGCGGGACGGACCAAGAGACCCAGTACTTC. It specifies CASSYGGTDQETQYF.

The V gene is TRBV7-9, the J gene TRBJ1-5, with TRBD1 matching over 10 bases. The CDR3 extends over 16 amino acids. Germline V gene lookup returns CDR1 SEHNR and CDR2 FQNEAQ (reference sequence). Trimming at V came to 5 bases and at J to 5 bases, leaving 9 bases not matched to a gene. The CDR3 here is CASSLYYDRGHQPQHF. Written as DNA, the CDR3 is TGTGCCAGCAGCCTCTATTACGACAGGGGGCATCAGCCCCAGCATTTT.

The J gene is TRBJ2-3, the V gene TRBV19; 13 nucleotides line up with TRBD2. The V gene's germline CDR1 is LNHDA and CDR2 SQIVND (reference sequence). V shed 4 bases, J shed 2 bases, and the junction held 15 bases outside the gene matches. The CDR3 consists of 20 residues. CDR3 in amino acids: CASSNFLRLAGGPNTDTQYF. The CDR3, as DNA: TGTGCCAGTAGTAACTTCTTACGACTAGCGGGGGGACCTAACACAGATACGCAGTATTTT. The whole variable domain, remainder taken from reference TRBV19 and TRBJ2-3, is DGGITQSPKYLFRKEGQNVTLSCEQNLNHDAMYWYRQDPGQGLRLIYYSQIVNDFQKGDIAEGYSVSREKKESFPLTVTSAQKNPTAFYLCASSNFLRLAGGPNTDTQYFGPGTRLTVL.

The genes are TRBV7-6 and TRBJ1-1; D gene ambiguous. The germline CDR1 and CDR2 sequences are SGHVS and FNYEAQ. Trimming took 5 bases from V and 2 from J, leaving 9 bases between them. This CDR3 is 13 amino acids long. In DNA, the CDR3 is TGTGCCAGCAGCCCACAGTCTAACACTGAAGCTTTCTTT. Its translation is CASSPQSNTEAFF.

V gene TRBV5-1 combines with J gene TRBJ1-1; a possible D gene is TRBD1 (5 bases). Germline V lookup: CDR1 SGHRS, CDR2 YFSETQ. There are 15 residues in the CDR3. The V and J ends lost 3 bases and 4 bases respectively, with 16 bases between them. In DNA, the CDR3 is TGCGCCAGCAGCTGGGGGGACCAACCAAGCACTGAAGCTTTCTTT. Translating gives CASSWGDQPSTEAFF. Full variable domain (remainder filled in from reference TRBV5-1 and TRBJ1-1): KAGVTQTPRYLIKTRGQQVTLSCSPISGHRSVSWYQQTPGQGLQFLFEYFSETQRNKGNFPGRFSGRQFSNSRSEMNVSTLELGDSALYLCASSWGDQPSTEAFFGQGTRLTVV.

This clone was counted a few times. The J gene is TRBJ2-7, the V gene TRBV5-4; TRBD1 matches 7 bases. The V gene's germline CDR1 is SGHNT and CDR2 YYREEE (reference sequence). V lost 4 bases to trimming and J lost 0 bases; unmatched junction nucleotides: 10. The CDR3 extends over 16 amino acids. DNA for the CDR3: TGTGCCAGCAGCCAAATAGACGGGACAGCCTCCTACGAGCAGTACTTC. Encoded protein: CASSQIDGTASYEQYF.

This chain uses TRBV29-1 with TRBJ1-2, with D maybe TRBD1 (6 bases). V shed 6 bases and J shed 0 bases, with 11 bases lying between them. Per the germline V gene, CDR1 is SQVTM and CDR2 is ANQGSEA. The CDR3 runs 13 residues. CDR3 sequence (DNA): TGCAGCGTCCGGGGGGCAGCTAACTATGGCTACACCTTC. Amino acids: CSVRGAANYGYTF.

The chain links TRBV19 to TRBJ1-2; TRBD1 is a possible D gene (5 bases). V was trimmed by 3 bases and J by 3 bases, leaving 14 bases between them. Germline CDR1 LNHDA, CDR2 SQIVND (reference sequence). This CDR3 comprises 15 residues. The CDR3 spells CASSIGGHQYYGYTF. The CDR3 bases are TGTGCCAGTAGTATCGGTGGACATCAGTACTATGGCTACACCTTC.

The chain employs TRBV27 and TRBJ1-1; a possible D gene is TRBD1 (5 bases). V dropped 5 bases and J dropped 0 bases, with 13 bases sitting between them. CDR1 MNHEY and CDR2 SMNVEV come from the germline V gene (reference sequence). The CDR3 covers 15 residues. The CDR3, as DNA: TGTGCCAGCAGTACCACCAGGGATATGAACACTGAAGCTTTCTTT. This sequence encodes CASSTTRDMNTEAFF.

V usage is TRBV7-3 and J usage is TRBJ2-3; 12 bases are a match to TRBD2. Germline V gene lookup returns CDR1 SGHTA and CDR2 FQGTGA. CDR3 length equals 15 residues. V lost 5 bases, J lost 3 bases, and 3 bases stayed unmatched. As DNA, the CDR3 is TGTGCCAGCAGCCATCTAGCGGGGGGGACAGATACGCAGTATTTT. This encodes CASSHLAGGTDTQYF.

The sample holds one count of this clone. This chain uses TRBV11-2 with TRBJ1-3; D not resolved. This CDR3 is built from 13 residues. Germline V gene sequence: CDR1 SGHAT, CDR2 FQNNGV. The V end was cut by 10 bases, the J end by 2 bases, with 12 bases between. The CDR3 reads CATSTMAGNTIYF. CDR3 sequence (DNA): TGTGCCACCTCTACTATGGCTGGAAACACCATATATTTT.

V and J are TRBV10-3 and TRBJ2-1, with D possibly matching TRBD1 (6 bases). Per germline, CDR1 ENHRY and CDR2 SYGVKD. V lost 8 bases, J lost 3 bases, and 17 bases lay in between. The CDR3 length is 15 residues. The chain's CDR3 is CAIGEGTTFYNEQFF. CDR3 DNA: TGTGCCATCGGGGAAGGGACAACTTTCTACAATGAGCAGTTCTTC.

V usage is TRBV11-2 and J usage is TRBJ1-2, with TRBD1 matching 9 bases. The CDR3 sequence is 15 residues long. The V gene's germline CDR1 is SGHAT and CDR2 FQNNGV. V shed 1 base, J shed 3 bases, and the junction held 3 bases outside the gene matches. CDR3 nucleotides: TGTGCCAGCAGCTTAGGGGGACAGGGATACTATGGCTACACCTTC. It codes for CASSLGGQGYYGYTF.

The rearrangement links TRBV10-3 to TRBJ2-7, with D unclear. V lost 2 bases and J 2 bases, leaving 13 bases between the germline ends. There are 15 residues in the CDR3. CDR1 ENHRY and CDR2 SYGVKD come from the germline V gene. CDR3 amino acids: CAISELRQATYEQYF. DNA of the CDR3: TGTGCCATCAGTGAGCTGAGACAAGCTACCTACGAGCAGTACTTC.

This chain joins TRBV6-6 and TRBJ2-2; D possibly corresponds to TRBD1 (5 bases). With 6 bases removed from V and 2 bases from J, the gap between germline ends came to 10 bases. This CDR3 region has 14 residues. CDR1 and CDR2 from the germline V gene are MNHNY and SVGAGI (reference sequence). The CDR3 DNA sequence: TGTGCCAGCAGCTCAGGGTCAAACACCGGGGAGCTGTTTTTT. Its protein is CASSSGSNTGELFF.

The chain carries TRBV6-5 and TRBJ1-1; D is ambiguous. V was shortened by 2 bases and J by 6 bases, with 10 bases between the two germline ends. The CDR3 spans 13 residues. Germline V gene lookup returns CDR1 MNHEY and CDR2 SVGAGI. The CDR3 reads CASSYAGLPEAFF. CDR3 DNA sequence: TGTGCCAGCAGTTACGCGGGCCTCCCTGAAGCTTTCTTT.

This chain connects TRBV6-5 to TRBJ1-3; TRBD1 aligns across 7 bases. Trimming at V came to 4 bases and at J to 5 bases, leaving 5 bases not matched to a gene. There are 14 residues in the CDR3. Germline-derived CDR1 and CDR2 are MNHEY and SVGAGI. The DNA for the CDR3 is TGTGCCAGCAGTTTCCGGGACAGCCGAAACACCATATATTTT. Protein sequence: CASSFRDSRNTIYF.

The J gene is TRBJ1-2, the V gene TRBV21-1; TRBD1, the table's D call, was not compared with the DNA. TRBV21-1 is a documented pseudogene. The CDR3 runs 16 residues. In DNA, the CDR3 is TGTGCCAGCAGCAAAGGGGTCAGACAGGGGACGTATGGCTACACCTTC. Translated: CASSKGVRQGTYGYTF.

The chain couples TRBV18 to TRBJ2-7; D is ambiguous. Trimming left V 5 bases short and J 2 bases short, with 13 bases between. The germline gives CDR1 KGHSH, CDR2 LQKENI. The CDR3 runs 14 residues. CDR3 amino acids: CASSVLTDAYEQYF. CDR3 DNA: TGTGCCAGCTCAGTACTGACTGATGCCTACGAGCAGTACTTC.

The chain has TRBV4-2 and TRBJ2-5; no reliable D call. This CDR3 has 12 amino acids. The V gene's germline CDR1 is LGHNA and CDR2 YNFKEQ. The V end was cut by 0 bases, the J end by 5 bases, with 4 bases between. The CDR3 bases are TGTGCCAGCAGCCAAGATCTGGAGACCCAGTACTTC. This sequence encodes CASSQDLETQYF.

The chain combines TRBV4-3 with TRBJ2-7, with 9 bases matching TRBD2. The V gene's germline CDR1 is LGHNA and CDR2 YSLEER. CDR3 size: 15 residues. Trimming at V came to 0 bases and at J to 2 bases, leaving 2 bases not matched to a gene. This CDR3 reads CASSQELAGPYEQYF. In DNA form, the CDR3 reads TGCGCCAGCAGCCAAGAGCTAGCGGGGCCCTACGAGCAGTACTTC.